Below, 9 T cell receptor beta chains from the same sample are listed, as sequenced in a study of CD8+ T cells in alopecia areata. cDNA prepared by RNA extraction and subsequent reverse transcription served as the template for sequencing. Generated by immunoSEQ multiplex PCR, the TCRdb table keeps only in-frame clones and is missing some. The record shows some 6,000 clones for this sample, with no singletons present. Cell sorting was performed on pooled cutaneous lymph node cells with CD4, CD8alpha, NKG2D, NKG2ACE and other markers. Specimen: CD8+ T cells sorted from a lymph node. The source is a C3H/HeJ mouse with alopecia areata. MHC haplotype of the mouse line: H2-k.

There are many counts of this clone. The germline and genes are mouse ones. Read data end 4 residues before the CDR3 end; the end is taken from the germline J gene. V gene TRBV13-2 combines with J gene TRBJ2-7; D is unresolved. Germline-derived CDR1 and CDR2 are NNHNN and SYGAGS (reference sequence). The CDR3 contains 12 residues. This chain's CDR3 is CASGDNRYEQYF. The CDR3 DNA, read in part, is TGTGCCAGCGGTGACAACAGATAT.

Of note for this clone: Gene names are mouse gene names. CDR3 DNA (partial): TGTGCCAGCAGTCTGACTGGGGAGGGGGCAGAA. Translating gives CASSLTGEGAE. The whole CDR3 sequence is CASSLTGEGAETLYF. The chain carries TRBV24 and TRBJ2-3; 7 positions agree with TRBD2. The CDR3 is cut off 4 residues early in the read; its end comes from the germline J gene. The CDR3 spans 15 residues. V shed 2 bases and J 3 bases; nucleotides not matched to a gene: 5. CDR1 is KGHTA, CDR2 FRNEEI, per germline.

This clone was observed a few times. Mouse names are used for the genes. Coverage ceases 4 residues before the CDR3 finishes, and the germline J gene fills in the end. The chain uses TRBV31 and TRBJ2-5; 9 nucleotides line up with TRBD2. Germline assignment: CDR1 GKSSPN and CDR2 SITVG. The CDR3 runs 14 residues. The trim removed 2 bases at V and 3 bases at J, leaving 3 bases unmatched. CDR3 DNA, as far as it was read: TGTGCCTGGAGTGATGACTGGGGGCAAGAC. It encodes CAWSDDWGQD. From start to end, the CDR3 is CAWSDDWGQDTQYF.

With respect to this clone: Gene names and germline match the mouse. The CDR3 end falls 4 residues outside the read, so it is completed with the germline J gene. The V call is TRBV13-2, the J call TRBJ2-7; D may be TRBD2 (7 bases). Germline V gives CDR1 NNHNN, CDR2 SYGAGS (reference sequence). Trimming left V 0 bases short and J 2 bases short, with 12 bases between. This CDR3 has 15 residues. CDR3 protein: CASGDAPGGPYEQYF. The covered CDR3 bases are TGTGCCAGCGGTGATGCCCCTGGGGGCCCCTAT.

This clone appeared many times. The gene names here belong to mouse. The read stops 4 residues short of the end of the CDR3; the missing end is completed from the germline J gene. The rearrangement joins TRBV12-2 to TRBJ2-7; no clear D gene. Germline V gene data show CDR1 as SGHLS and CDR2 as HYDKME. The CDR3 sequence is 13 residues long. The V end lost 0 bases, the J end lost 1 base, and 6 bases lay between the germline ends. The CDR3 DNA, read in part, is TGTGCCAGCTCTCTCGTTGGGTCCTAT. The encoded protein is CASSLVGSY. In full, the CDR3 is CASSLVGSYEQYF.

This clone was seen a handful of times. These gene names are mouse names. The CDR3 end lies 4 residues beyond the end of the read and is filled in from the germline J gene. V gene TRBV29 combines with J gene TRBJ1-1, with D possibly TRBD1 on 6 matching bases. With 6 bases removed from V and 1 base from J, the gap between germline ends came to 9 bases. This CDR3 region has 13 residues. Looked up from germline, CDR1 is MSHET and CDR2 is SYDVDS. The CDR3: CASSWTENTEVFF. CDR3 bases read: TGTGCTAGCAGCTGGACAGAAAACACA.

This clone was counted at least ten times. The listed genes are named as in mouse. The read finishes 4 residues shy of the CDR3 end, and the germline J gene is used to complete it. Other DNA sequences in this specimen translate into the identical CDR3. The rearrangement links TRBV1 to TRBJ1-1, with 7 bases fitting TRBD1. V trimming: 4 bases; J trimming: 1 base; junction bases outside the gene matches: 3. The CDR3 covers 14 residues. CDR1 is NSQYPW and CDR2 is LRSPGD in the germline V gene (reference sequence). The sequenced CDR3 bases are TGCACCTGCAGTGGCCGGGACAGAAACACA. Amino acids: CTCSGRDRNT. In full, the CDR3 reads CTCSGRDRNTEVFF.

This clone was seen at least ten times. Gene labels here are mouse ones. Read data end 4 residues before the CDR3 end; the end is taken from the germline J gene. The V gene is TRBV26, the J gene TRBJ2-4; D is unclear. Germline values: CDR1 KGHPV, CDR2 FQNQEV (reference sequence). The CDR3 is made up of 13 amino acids. The part of the CDR3 DNA that was read is TGTGCCAGCAGTCTGGTGACAAAAAAC. Protein: CASSLVTKN. The whole CDR3 is CASSLVTKNTLYF.

This clone was counted many times. Gene names are the mouse ones. The read is 4 residues too short to cover the CDR3 end, so that end is filled in from the germline J gene. The chain recombines TRBV13-2 with TRBJ2-7; 9 bases align to TRBD2. J gave up 0 bases and V 2 bases, and 6 bases lay outside the gene matches. The CDR3 is 16 amino acids. Germline V CDR1 and CDR2: NNHNN, SYGAGS (reference sequence). The CDR3 sequence: CASGDSGLGLSYEQYF. The DNA read from the CDR3 is TGTGCCAGCGGTGACTCCGGACTGGGGCTCTCCTAT.